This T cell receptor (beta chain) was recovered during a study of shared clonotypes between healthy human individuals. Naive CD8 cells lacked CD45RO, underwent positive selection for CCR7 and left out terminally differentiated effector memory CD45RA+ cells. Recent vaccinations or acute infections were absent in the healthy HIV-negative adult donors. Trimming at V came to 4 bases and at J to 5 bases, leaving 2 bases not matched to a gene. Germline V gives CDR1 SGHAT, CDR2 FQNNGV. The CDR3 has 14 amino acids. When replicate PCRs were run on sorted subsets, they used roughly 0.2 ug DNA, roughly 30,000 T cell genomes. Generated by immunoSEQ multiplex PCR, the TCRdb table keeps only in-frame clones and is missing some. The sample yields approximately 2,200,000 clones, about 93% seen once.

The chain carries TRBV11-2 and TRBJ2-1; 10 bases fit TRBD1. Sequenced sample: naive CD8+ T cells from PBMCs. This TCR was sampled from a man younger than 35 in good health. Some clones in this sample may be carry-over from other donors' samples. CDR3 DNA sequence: TGTGCCAGCAGCTGGGACAGGGGAAACAATGAGCAGTTCTTC. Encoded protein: CASSWDRGNNEQFF. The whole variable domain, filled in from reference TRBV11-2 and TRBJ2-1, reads EAGVAQSPRYKIIEKRQSVAFWCNPISGHATLYWYQQILGQGPKLLIQFQNNGVVDDSQLPKDRFSAERLKGVDSTLKIQPAKLEDSAVYLCASSWDRGNNEQFFGPGTRLTVL.